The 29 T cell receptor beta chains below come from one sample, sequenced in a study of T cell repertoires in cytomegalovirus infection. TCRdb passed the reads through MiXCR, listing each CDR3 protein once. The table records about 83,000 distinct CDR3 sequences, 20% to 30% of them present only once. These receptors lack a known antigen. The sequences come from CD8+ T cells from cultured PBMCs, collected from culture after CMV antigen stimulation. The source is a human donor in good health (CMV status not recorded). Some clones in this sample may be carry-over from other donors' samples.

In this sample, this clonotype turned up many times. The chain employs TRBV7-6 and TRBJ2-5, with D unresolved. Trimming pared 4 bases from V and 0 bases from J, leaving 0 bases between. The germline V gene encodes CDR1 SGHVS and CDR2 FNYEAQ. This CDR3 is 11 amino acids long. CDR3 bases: TGTGCCAGCAGCTACCAAGAGACCCAGTACTTC. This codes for CASSYQETQYF.

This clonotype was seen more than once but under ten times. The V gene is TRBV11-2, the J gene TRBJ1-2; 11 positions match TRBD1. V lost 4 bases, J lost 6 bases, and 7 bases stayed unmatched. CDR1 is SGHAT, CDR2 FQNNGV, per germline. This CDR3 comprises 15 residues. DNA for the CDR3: TGTGCCAGCAGCTCATGGACAGGGGGCGTGGATGGCTACACCTTC. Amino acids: CASSSWTGGVDGYTF.

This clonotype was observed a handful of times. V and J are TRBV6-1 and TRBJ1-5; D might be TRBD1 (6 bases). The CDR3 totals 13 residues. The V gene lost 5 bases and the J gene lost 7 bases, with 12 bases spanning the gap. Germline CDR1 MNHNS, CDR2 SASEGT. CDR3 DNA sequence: TGTGCCAGCAGTTACGGGGACATACAGCCCCAGCATTTT. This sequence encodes CASSYGDIQPQHF.

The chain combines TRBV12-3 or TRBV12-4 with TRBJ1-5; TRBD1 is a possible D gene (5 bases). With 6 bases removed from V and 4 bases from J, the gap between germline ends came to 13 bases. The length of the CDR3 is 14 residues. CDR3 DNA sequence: TGTGCCAGCAGCCGGGACTCTTATAATCAGCCCCAGCATTTT. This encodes CASSRDSYNQPQHF.

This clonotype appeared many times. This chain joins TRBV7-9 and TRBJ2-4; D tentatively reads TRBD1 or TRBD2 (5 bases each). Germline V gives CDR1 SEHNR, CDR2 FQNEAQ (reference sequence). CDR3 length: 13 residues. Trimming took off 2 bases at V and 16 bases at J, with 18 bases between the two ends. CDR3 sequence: CASSLTLGDRTYF. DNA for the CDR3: TGTGCCAGCAGCTTAACTCTGGGGGACCGTACCTACTTC.

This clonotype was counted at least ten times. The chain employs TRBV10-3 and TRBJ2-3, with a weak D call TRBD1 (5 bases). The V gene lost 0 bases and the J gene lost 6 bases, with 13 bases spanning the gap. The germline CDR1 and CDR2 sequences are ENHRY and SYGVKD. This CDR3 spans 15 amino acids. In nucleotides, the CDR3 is TGTGCCATCAGTGAGTCGGGCAGCCCAGGGGATACGCAGTATTTT. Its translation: CAISESGSPGDTQYF.

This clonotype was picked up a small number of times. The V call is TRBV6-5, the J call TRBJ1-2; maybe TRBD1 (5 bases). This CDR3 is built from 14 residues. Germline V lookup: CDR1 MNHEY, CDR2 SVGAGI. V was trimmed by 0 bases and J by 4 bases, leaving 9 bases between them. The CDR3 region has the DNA TGTGCCAGCAGTTACTCGGGGGAAAGCTATGGCTACACCTTC. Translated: CASSYSGESYGYTF.

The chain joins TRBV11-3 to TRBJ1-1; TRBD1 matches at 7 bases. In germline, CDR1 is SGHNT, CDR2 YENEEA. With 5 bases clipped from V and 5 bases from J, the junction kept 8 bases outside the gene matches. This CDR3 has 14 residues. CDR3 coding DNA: TGTGCCAGCAGCCCCCGGACAGGAGGGACTGAAGCTTTCTTT. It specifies CASSPRTGGTEAFF.

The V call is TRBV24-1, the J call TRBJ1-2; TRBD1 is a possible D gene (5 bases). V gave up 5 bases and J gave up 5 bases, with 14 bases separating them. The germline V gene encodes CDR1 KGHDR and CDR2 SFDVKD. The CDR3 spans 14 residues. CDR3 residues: CATSVGDGRYGYTF. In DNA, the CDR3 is TGTGCCACCAGTGTCGGGGACGGACGGTATGGCTACACCTTC.

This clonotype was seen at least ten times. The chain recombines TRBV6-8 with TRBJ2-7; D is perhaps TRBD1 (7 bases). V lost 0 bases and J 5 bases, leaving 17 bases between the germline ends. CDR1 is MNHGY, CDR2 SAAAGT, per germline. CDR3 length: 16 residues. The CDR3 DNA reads TGTGCCAGCAGTTACTCGAGGCGGCAGGGGGGTAACGAGCAGTACTTC. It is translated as CASSYSRRQGGNEQYF.

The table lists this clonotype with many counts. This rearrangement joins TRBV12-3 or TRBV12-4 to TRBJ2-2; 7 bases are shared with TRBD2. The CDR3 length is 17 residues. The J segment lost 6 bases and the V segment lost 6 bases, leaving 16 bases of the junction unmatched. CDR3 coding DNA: TGTGCCAGCAGCTCGCCACCTAGCGGCCACCTCTCCGGGGAGCTGTTTTTT. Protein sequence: CASSSPPSGHLSGELFF.

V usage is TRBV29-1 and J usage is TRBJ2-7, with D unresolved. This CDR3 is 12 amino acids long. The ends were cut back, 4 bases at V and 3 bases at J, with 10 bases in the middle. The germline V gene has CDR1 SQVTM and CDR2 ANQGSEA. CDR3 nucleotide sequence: TGCAGCGTTGCCCATAACGGCTACGAGCAGTACTTC. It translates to CSVAHNGYEQYF.

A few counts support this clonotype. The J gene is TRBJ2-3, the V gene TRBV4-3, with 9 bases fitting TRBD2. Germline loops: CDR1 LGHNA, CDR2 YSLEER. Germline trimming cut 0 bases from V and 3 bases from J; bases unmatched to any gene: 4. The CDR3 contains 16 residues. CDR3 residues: CASSQDPTSGTDTQYF. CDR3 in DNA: TGCGCCAGCAGCCAAGACCCGACTAGCGGTACAGATACGCAGTATTTT.

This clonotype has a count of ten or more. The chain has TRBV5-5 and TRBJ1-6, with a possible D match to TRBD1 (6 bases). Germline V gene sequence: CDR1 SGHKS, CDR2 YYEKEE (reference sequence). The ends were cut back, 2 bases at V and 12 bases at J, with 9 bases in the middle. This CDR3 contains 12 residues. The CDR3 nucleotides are TGTGCCAGCAGCTTAGGGGGGGTACCCCTCCACTTT. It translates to CASSLGGVPLHF.

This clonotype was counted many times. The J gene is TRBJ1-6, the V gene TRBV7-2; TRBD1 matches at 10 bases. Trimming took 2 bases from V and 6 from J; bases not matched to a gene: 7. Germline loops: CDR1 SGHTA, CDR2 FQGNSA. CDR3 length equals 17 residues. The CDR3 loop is CASSLRERDRGNSPLHF. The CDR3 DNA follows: TGTGCCAGCAGCTTAAGGGAACGGGACAGGGGTAATTCACCCCTCCACTTT.

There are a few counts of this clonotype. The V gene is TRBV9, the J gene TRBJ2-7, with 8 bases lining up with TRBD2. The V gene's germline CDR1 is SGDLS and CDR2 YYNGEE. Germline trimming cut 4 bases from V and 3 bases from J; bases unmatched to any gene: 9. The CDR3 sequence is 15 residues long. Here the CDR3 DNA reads TGTGCCAGCAGCCCTCCCGGGACTAGAAACTACGAGCAGTACTTC. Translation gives CASSPPGTRNYEQYF.

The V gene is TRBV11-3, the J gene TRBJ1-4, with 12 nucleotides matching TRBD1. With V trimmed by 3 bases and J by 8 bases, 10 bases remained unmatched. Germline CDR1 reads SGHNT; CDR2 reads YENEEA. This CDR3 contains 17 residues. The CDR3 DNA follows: TGTGCCAGCAGCTTCGAGGGACAGGGGGCTGGTGGGGAAAAACTGTTTTTT. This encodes CASSFEGQGAGGEKLFF.

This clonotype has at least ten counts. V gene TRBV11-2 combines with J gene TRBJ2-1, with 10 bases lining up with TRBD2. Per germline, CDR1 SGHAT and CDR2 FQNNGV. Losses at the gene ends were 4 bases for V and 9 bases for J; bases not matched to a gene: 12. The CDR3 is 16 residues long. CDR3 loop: CASSSIAGGGGVEQFF. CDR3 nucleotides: TGTGCCAGCAGCTCAATAGCGGGAGGAGGTGGGGTTGAGCAGTTCTTC.

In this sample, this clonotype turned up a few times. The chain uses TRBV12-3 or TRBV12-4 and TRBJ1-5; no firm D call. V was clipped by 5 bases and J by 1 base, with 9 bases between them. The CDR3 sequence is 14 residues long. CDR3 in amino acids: CASSRARSNQPQHF. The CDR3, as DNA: TGTGCCAGCAGTCGCGCTAGGAGCAATCAGCCCCAGCATTTT.

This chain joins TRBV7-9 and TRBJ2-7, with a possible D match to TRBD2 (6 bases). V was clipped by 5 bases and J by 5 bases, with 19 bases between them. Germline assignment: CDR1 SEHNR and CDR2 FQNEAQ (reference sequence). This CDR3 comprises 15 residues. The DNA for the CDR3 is TGTGCCAGCAGCCGCCGGGTTCGGGGGAGAAACGAGCAGTACTTC. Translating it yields CASSRRVRGRNEQYF.

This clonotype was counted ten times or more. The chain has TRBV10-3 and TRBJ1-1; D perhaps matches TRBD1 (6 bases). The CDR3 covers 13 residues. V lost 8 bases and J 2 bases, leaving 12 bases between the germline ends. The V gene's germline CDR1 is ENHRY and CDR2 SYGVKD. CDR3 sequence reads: CAIGDKFNTEAFF. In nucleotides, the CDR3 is TGTGCCATCGGGGACAAATTTAACACTGAAGCTTTCTTT.

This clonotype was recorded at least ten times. The CDR3 loop is CASTDRALDGYTF. Written as DNA, the CDR3 is TGTGCCAGCACCGACAGGGCCCTGGATGGCTACACCTTC. This chain connects TRBV12-3 or TRBV12-4 to TRBJ1-2, with TRBD1 matching over 7 bases. The CDR3 spans 13 residues. V lost 7 bases and J lost 6; bases outside the gene matches: 8.

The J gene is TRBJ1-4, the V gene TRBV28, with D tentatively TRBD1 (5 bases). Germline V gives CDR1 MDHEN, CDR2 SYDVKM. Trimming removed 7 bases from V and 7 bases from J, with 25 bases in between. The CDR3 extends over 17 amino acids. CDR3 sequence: CASNGVGVGARVEKLFF. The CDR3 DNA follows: TGTGCCAGCAATGGGGTTGGGGTTGGGGCGCGGGTTGAAAAACTGTTTTTT.

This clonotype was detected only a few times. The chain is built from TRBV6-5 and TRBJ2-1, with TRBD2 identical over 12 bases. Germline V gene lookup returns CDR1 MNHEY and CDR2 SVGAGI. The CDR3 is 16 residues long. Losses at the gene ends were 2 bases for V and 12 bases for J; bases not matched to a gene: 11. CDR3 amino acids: CASSYRLAGENVGQFF. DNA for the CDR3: TGTGCCAGCAGTTACCGACTAGCGGGAGAAAACGTCGGGCAGTTCTTC.

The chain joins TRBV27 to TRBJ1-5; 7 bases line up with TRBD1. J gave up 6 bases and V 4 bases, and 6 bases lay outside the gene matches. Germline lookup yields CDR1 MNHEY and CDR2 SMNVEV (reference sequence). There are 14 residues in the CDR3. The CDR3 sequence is CASSSTGVGQPQHF. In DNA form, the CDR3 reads TGTGCCAGCAGTTCAACAGGGGTCGGTCAGCCCCAGCATTTT.

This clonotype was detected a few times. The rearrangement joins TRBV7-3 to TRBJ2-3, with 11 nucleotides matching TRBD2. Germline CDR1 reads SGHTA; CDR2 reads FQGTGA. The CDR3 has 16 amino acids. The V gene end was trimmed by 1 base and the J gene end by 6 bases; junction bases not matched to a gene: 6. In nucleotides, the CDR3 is TGTGCCAGCAGCTTAAATAGCGGGGGGGCAAAGGATACGCAGTATTTT. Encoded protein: CASSLNSGGAKDTQYF.

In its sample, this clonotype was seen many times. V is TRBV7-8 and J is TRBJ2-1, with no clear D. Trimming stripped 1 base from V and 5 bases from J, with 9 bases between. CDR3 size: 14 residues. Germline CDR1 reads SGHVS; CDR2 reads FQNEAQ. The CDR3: CASSLGSPDNEQFF. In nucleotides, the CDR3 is TGTGCCAGCAGCTTAGGGAGTCCGGACAATGAGCAGTTCTTC.

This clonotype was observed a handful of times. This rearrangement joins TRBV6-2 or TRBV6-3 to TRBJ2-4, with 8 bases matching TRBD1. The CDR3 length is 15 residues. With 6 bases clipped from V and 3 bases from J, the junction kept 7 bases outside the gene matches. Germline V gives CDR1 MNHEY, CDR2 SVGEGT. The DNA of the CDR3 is TGTGCCAGCAGCCAGGACAGGGAGATCAAAAACATTCAGTACTTC. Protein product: CASSQDREIKNIQYF.

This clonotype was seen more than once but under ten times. The CDR3 sequence is CASSPLAGGEQYF. The CDR3 DNA reads as TGTGCCAGCAGCCCCCTCGCAGGGGGCGAGCAGTACTTC. The J gene is TRBJ2-7, the V gene TRBV7-9; 7 bases line up with TRBD1. V lost 5 bases to trimming and J lost 6 bases; unmatched junction nucleotides: 7. The germline V gene encodes CDR1 SEHNR and CDR2 FQNEAQ (reference sequence). The CDR3 consists of 13 residues.